This T cell receptor beta chain is from a study of T cells in localized non-small cell lung cancer. The assay was immunoSEQ multiplex PCR, and TCRdb's table has in-frame clones only and misses some. The table includes around 41,000 clones, around 87% detected once. Of note for this clone: Its antigen is undetermined.

Trimming took off 4 bases at V and 0 bases at J, with 13 bases between the two ends. Germline V gene sequence: CDR1 SGHRS, CDR2 YFSETQ. This CDR3 region has 15 residues. Study observations and caveats: It was uninvolved adjacent lung that showed the highest T cell clonality, exceeding tumor. Higher T cell density in the blood was associated with longer overall survival, whereas higher adjacent-lung clonality associated with shorter survival.

The TCR was taken from a woman aged 18-50 years with stage III lung adenocarcinoma. The sequencing used peripheral blood, collected before any cancer treatment. The chain employs TRBV5-1 and TRBJ1-1; possibly TRBD1 for D (5 bases). The CDR3: CASSMTVTMNTEAFF. CDR3 nucleotide sequence: TGCGCCAGCAGCATGACAGTTACCATGAACACTGAAGCTTTCTTT.